Each of the 15 T cell receptor beta chains below was sequenced from the same sample in a study of blood T cell repertoires in COVID-19. Here immunoSEQ multiplex PCR was the method, and the copy in TCRdb shows in-frame clones only, minus some. The table has some 150,000 clones, 75% to 90% seen once. Sequencing was done on a sample of peripheral blood. The receptors were gathered from a woman in her fifties or sixties with active or convalescent COVID-19.

The chain links TRBV4-3 to TRBJ1-1; 7 bases line up with TRBD1. The CDR3 length is 15 residues. The V gene end was trimmed by 0 bases and the J gene end by 3 bases; junction bases not matched to a gene: 4. Germline V gives CDR1 LGHNA, CDR2 YSLEER. CDR3 in amino acids: CASSQEGDSYTEAFF. The DNA for the CDR3 is TGCGCCAGCAGCCAAGAGGGGGACAGCTACACTGAAGCTTTCTTT.

V and J are TRBV19 and TRBJ2-4, with D possibly being TRBD2 (5 bases). V was clipped by 0 bases and J by 9 bases, with 21 bases between them. This CDR3 is built from 17 residues. The germline CDR1 and CDR2 sequences are LNHDA and SQIVND (reference sequence). CDR3 protein: CASSIELPPGPRGIQYF. CDR3 bases: TGTGCCAGTAGTATAGAACTACCCCCCGGGCCCCGGGGCATTCAGTACTTC.

The genes are TRBV5-1 and TRBJ2-5; 7 positions match TRBD1. The junction had 4 bases not matched to a gene; V was cut back by 0 bases and J by 2 bases. The CDR3 consists of 15 residues. Looked up from germline, CDR1 is SGHRS and CDR2 is YFSETQ. The CDR3 here is CASSLVGQKQETQYF. CDR3 in DNA: TGCGCCAGCAGCTTGGTGGGACAGAAACAAGAGACCCAGTACTTC.

The J gene is TRBJ2-1, the V gene TRBV5-4; 8 bases agree with TRBD2. The CDR3 sequence is 16 residues long. V gave up 1 base and J gave up 2 bases; unmatched junction bases: 5. The V gene's germline CDR1 is SGHNT and CDR2 YYREEE (reference sequence). This CDR3 is CASSLYGGATYNEQFF. CDR3 bases: TGTGCCAGCAGCTTGTACGGGGGGGCGACCTACAATGAGCAGTTCTTC.

J is TRBJ2-7 and V is TRBV10-3; D is perhaps TRBD2 (5 bases). This CDR3 has 11 residues. Germline-derived CDR1 and CDR2 are ENHRY and SYGVKD. Between the trimmed V and J ends, which lost 5 bases and 4 bases, there was a span of 6 bases. CDR3 DNA: TGTGCCATCAGTCCGGGATACGAGCAGTACTTC. Translation gives CAISPGYEQYF.

The chain links TRBV3-1 (or the pseudogene TRBV3-2) to TRBJ2-1; 8 nucleotides agree with TRBD1. Germline V gene sequence: CDR1 LGHDT, CDR2 YNNKEL (reference sequence). CDR3 size: 15 residues. Unmatched junction bases numbered 5, after V lost 2 bases and J lost 5 bases. The CDR3 reads CASSQNRGMDNEQFF. CDR3 DNA: TGTGCCAGCAGCCAAAACAGGGGGATGGACAATGAGCAGTTCTTC.

The V and J genes are TRBV29-1 and TRBJ2-3; D unresolved. The CDR3 contains 13 residues. The V gene's germline CDR1 is SQVTM and CDR2 ANQGSEA. Deletions cut 6 bases from V and 0 bases from J, with 10 bases between. CDR3 loop: CSVTRGSTDTQYF. CDR3 sequence (DNA): TGCAGCGTCACTCGCGGAAGCACAGATACGCAGTATTTT.

The genes are TRBV7-8 and TRBJ2-5; TRBD2 is a possible D gene (6 bases). CDR3 size: 15 residues. CDR1 and CDR2 from the germline V gene are SGHVS and FQNEAQ. V lost 4 bases and J lost 4, with 16 bases in between. DNA of the CDR3: TGTGCCAGCAGCTCCAATCCTAGCGAGGGAGAGACCCAGTACTTC. It yields the protein CASSSNPSEGETQYF.

The chain recombines TRBV6-5 with TRBJ1-5, with 9 bases that match TRBD1. CDR3 length: 14 amino acids. Trimming removed 7 bases from V and 6 bases from J; junction bases left unmatched: 7. Germline lookup yields CDR1 MNHEY and CDR2 SVGAGI. CDR3 nucleotide sequence: TGTGCCAGCACCCGACAGGGGGGCGGTCAGCCCCAGCATTTT. Its translation: CASTRQGGGQPQHF.

This rearrangement joins TRBV24-1 to TRBJ2-4, with D perhaps TRBD2 (5 bases). CDR1 is KGHDR, CDR2 SFDVKD, per germline. Trimming took 7 bases from V and 0 from J, leaving 12 bases between them. The CDR3 is 15 amino acids. The CDR3 bases are TGTGCCACCAGAGAGAGGGTCTTAGCCAAAAACATTCAGTACTTC. As protein: CATRERVLAKNIQYF.

The chain combines TRBV4-1 with TRBJ2-1; a weak D match, TRBD1 (5 bases). Germline V gene lookup returns CDR1 MGHRA and CDR2 YSYEKL. The CDR3 is 16 residues long. V shed 4 bases and J shed 8 bases, with 21 bases lying between them. This chain's CDR3 is CASSPRGEPRWDEQFF. CDR3 sequence (DNA): TGCGCCAGCAGCCCAAGGGGCGAACCCCGCTGGGATGAGCAGTTCTTC.

The rearrangement joins TRBV18 to TRBJ2-7, with a possible D match to TRBD2 (7 bases). This CDR3 is 16 amino acids long. Germline CDR1 reads KGHSH; CDR2 reads LQKENI. The ends were cut back, 0 bases at V and 3 bases at J, with 15 bases in the middle. Here the CDR3 reads CASSPPTGGGFYEQYF. CDR3 sequence (DNA): TGTGCCAGCTCACCACCGACTGGCGGGGGCTTCTACGAGCAGTACTTC.

To note about this clone: The same CDR3 is also encoded by other DNA sequences in this sample. V usage is TRBV5-1 and J usage is TRBJ2-5, with D possibly TRBD2 on 6 matching bases. V lost 4 bases to trimming and J lost 2 bases, with 9 bases between them. Germline lookup yields CDR1 SGHRS and CDR2 YFSETQ. The CDR3 extends over 13 amino acids. DNA of the CDR3: TGCGCCAGCAGCCCGGGGGATCAAGAGACCCAGTACTTC. Translated: CASSPGDQETQYF.

This clone was detected only once. The genes are TRBV6-5 and TRBJ1-3; D remains unclear. This CDR3 spans 14 amino acids. V lost 8 bases, J lost 4 bases, and 15 bases lay in between. From germline, CDR1 is MNHEY and CDR2 SVGAGI. CDR3 loop: CASRGQRTGNTIYF. CDR3 nucleotide sequence: TGTGCCAGCCGCGGGCAGCGGACCGGAAACACCATATATTTT.

The chain links TRBV11-2 to TRBJ2-7, with no clear D. Trimming took 4 bases from V and 6 from J, leaving 16 bases between them. The CDR3 is made up of 14 amino acids. CDR1 and CDR2 (germline): SGHAT, FQNNGV. CDR3 amino acids: CASSYETGSPEQYF. The DNA for the CDR3 is TGTGCCAGCAGCTACGAGACGGGTTCACCCGAGCAGTACTTC. Full variable domain (missing parts from reference TRBV11-2 and TRBJ2-7): EAGVAQSPRYKIIEKRQSVAFWCNPISGHATLYWYQQILGQGPKLLIQFQNNGVVDDSQLPKDRFSAERLKGVDSTLKIQPAKLEDSAVYLCASSYETGSPEQYFGPGTRLTVT.